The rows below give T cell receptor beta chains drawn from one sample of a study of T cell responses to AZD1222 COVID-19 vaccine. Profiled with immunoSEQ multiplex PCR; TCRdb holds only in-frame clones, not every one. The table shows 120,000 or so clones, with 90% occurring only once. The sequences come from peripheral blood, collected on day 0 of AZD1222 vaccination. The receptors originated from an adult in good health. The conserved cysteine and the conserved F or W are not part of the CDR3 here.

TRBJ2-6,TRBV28,ASSPSGANVLT
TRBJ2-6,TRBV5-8,ASSWGVSGANVLT
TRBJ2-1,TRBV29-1,SVLGTGRANEQF
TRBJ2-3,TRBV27,ASSHRTDTQY
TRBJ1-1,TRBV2,ASSVGQVAVAF
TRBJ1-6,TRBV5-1,ASSLDSGANSPLH
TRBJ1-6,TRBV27,ASRGTGGNSPLH
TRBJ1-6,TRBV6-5,ASRDFNNSPLH
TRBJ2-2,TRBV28,ASRSGGLNTGELF
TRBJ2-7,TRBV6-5,ASRDGQGVSYEQY
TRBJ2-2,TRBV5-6,ASSSGTGAGELF
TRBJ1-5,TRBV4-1,ASSQDQGWGDQPQH
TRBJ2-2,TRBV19,ASSASGTGGTGELF
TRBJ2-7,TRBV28,ASTRAGAQSEQY
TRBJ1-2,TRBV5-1,ASSTGQGAFGYT
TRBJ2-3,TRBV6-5,ASRRLAGSTDTQY
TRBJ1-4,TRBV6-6,ASSSTGNQARKLF
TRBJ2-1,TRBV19,ASSIGVDFYNEQF
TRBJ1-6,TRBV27,ASSPRTGSHYNSPLH
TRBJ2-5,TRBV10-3,AIRRRPKETQY
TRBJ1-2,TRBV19,ASSVPPGQGNYGYT
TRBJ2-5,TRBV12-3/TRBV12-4,ASSSQVQETQY